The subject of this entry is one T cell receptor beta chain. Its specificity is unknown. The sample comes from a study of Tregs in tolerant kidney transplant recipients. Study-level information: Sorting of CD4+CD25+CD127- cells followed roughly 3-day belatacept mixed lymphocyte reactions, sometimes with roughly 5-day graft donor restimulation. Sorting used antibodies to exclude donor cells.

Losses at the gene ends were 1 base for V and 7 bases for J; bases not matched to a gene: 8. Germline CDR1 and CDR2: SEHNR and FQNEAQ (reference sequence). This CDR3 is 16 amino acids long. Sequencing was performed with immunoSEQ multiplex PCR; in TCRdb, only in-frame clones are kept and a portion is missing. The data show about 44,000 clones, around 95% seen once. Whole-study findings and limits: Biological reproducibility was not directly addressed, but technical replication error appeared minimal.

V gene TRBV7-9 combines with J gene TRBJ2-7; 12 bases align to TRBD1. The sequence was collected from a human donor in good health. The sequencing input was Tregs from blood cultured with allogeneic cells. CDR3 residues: CASSLGPGQGAPEQYF. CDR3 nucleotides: TGTGCCAGCAGCTTAGGGCCGGGACAGGGGGCGCCTGAGCAGTACTTC.